Each of the 25 T cell receptor beta chains below was sequenced from the same sample in a study of blood T cell repertoires in COVID-19. Measured with immunoSEQ multiplex PCR; TCRdb has only the in-frame clones, and not every one. This table holds 200,000 or so clones, roughly 88% found once. The sample comprised peripheral blood. The origin of the receptors is a woman aged 40-49 years who had recovered from COVID-19.

V and J are TRBV7-2 and TRBJ1-4; the match to TRBD1 covers 11 bases. The germline gives CDR1 SGHTA, CDR2 FQGNSA. CDR3 length: 18 amino acids. Losses at the gene ends were 5 bases for V and 2 bases for J; bases not matched to a gene: 10. The CDR3 loop reads CASSVTGTGGMTNEKLFF. The CDR3 DNA reads as TGTGCCAGCAGCGTAACCGGGACAGGGGGTATGACTAATGAAAAACTGTTTTTT.

This clone occurred once. The chain carries TRBV2 and TRBJ2-6, with D possibly being TRBD1 (6 bases). Trimming cost V 6 bases and J 2 bases, with 8 bases left between them. Germline V gives CDR1 SNHLY, CDR2 FYNNEI. The CDR3 spans 14 residues. The CDR3 DNA reads as TGTGCCAGCAGCGACAGGACTGGGGCCAACGTCCTGACTTTC. It specifies CASSDRTGANVLTF.

The chain couples TRBV27 to TRBJ1-1, with 7 bases fitting TRBD1. Germline lookup yields CDR1 MNHEY and CDR2 SMNVEV (reference sequence). V lost 1 base, J lost 13 bases, and 12 bases stayed unmatched. The CDR3 is 14 amino acids. DNA of the CDR3: TGTGCCAGCAGTTTATGGACAGGTCAAACTGGAGTTTTCTTT. Amino acids: CASSLWTGQTGVFF.

The chain combines TRBV5-1 with TRBJ2-2, with 14 bases matching TRBD2. This CDR3 comprises 23 residues. V shed 0 bases and J 4 bases; nucleotides not matched to a gene: 20. CDR1 and CDR2 (germline): SGHRS, YFSETQ. The CDR3 region is CASSLGGLSTSGRAFDLTGELFF. CDR3 nucleotides: TGCGCCAGCAGCTTGGGGGGACTGTCGACTAGCGGGAGGGCCTTTGATCTCACCGGGGAGCTGTTTTTT.

The chain recombines TRBV7-9 with TRBJ2-7; 7 bases fit TRBD2. The CDR3 runs 14 residues. The V gene end was trimmed by 1 base and the J gene end by 4 bases; junction bases not matched to a gene: 4. Per the germline V gene, CDR1 is SEHNR and CDR2 is FQNEAQ (reference sequence). The CDR3: CASSLDGGSYEQYF. CDR3 bases: TGTGCCAGCAGCTTAGACGGCGGGAGTTACGAGCAGTACTTC. Full variable domain (remainder filled in from reference TRBV7-9 and TRBJ2-7): DTGVSQNPRHKITKRGQNVTFRCDPISEHNRLYWYRQTLGQGPEFLTYFQNEAQLEKSRLLSDRFSAERPKGSFSTLEIQRTEQGDSAMYLCASSLDGGSYEQYFGPGTRLTVT.

Only a few counts were recorded for this clone. The CDR3, as DNA: TGTGCCAGCAGCTTGAATTTGGGGAGGAATTCACCCCTCCACTTT. Translated, it gives CASSLNLGRNSPLHF. This chain uses TRBV5-6 with TRBJ1-6; D gene ambiguous. Deletions cut 1 base from V and 7 bases from J, with 12 bases between. The CDR3 sequence is 15 residues long. CDR1 and CDR2 from the germline V gene are SGHDT and YYEEEE.

This clone was recorded only once. The chain links TRBV4-1 to TRBJ1-1; D is possibly TRBD1 (6 bases). The CDR3 is 14 amino acids. CDR1 is MGHRA, CDR2 YSYEKL, per germline. V lost 4 bases and J lost 0, with 9 bases in between. The CDR3 loop is CASSPDSMNTEAFF. CDR3 DNA sequence: TGCGCCAGCAGCCCGGACAGTATGAACACTGAAGCTTTCTTT.

The chain carries TRBV9 and TRBJ2-7; possibly TRBD2 for D (6 bases). The CDR3 totals 15 residues. Germline V gene lookup returns CDR1 SGDLS and CDR2 YYNGEE. V was pared by 0 bases and J by 2 bases, with 12 bases between. The CDR3 here is CASSVGDSPTYEQYF. Here the CDR3 DNA reads TGTGCCAGCAGCGTAGGGGACTCGCCGACCTACGAGCAGTACTTC. The whole variable domain, remainder taken from reference TRBV9 and TRBJ2-7, is DSGVTQTPKHLITATGQRVTLRCSPRSGDLSVYWYQQSLDQGLQFLIQYYNGEERAKGNILERFSAQQFPDLHSELNLSSLELGDSALYFCASSVGDSPTYEQYFGPGTRLTVT.

This clone has a handful of counts. The chain couples TRBV19 to TRBJ2-2; TRBD1 is a possible D gene (6 bases). In germline, CDR1 is LNHDA, CDR2 SQIVND (reference sequence). The V end lost 3 bases, the J end lost 5 bases, and 7 bases lay between the germline ends. The CDR3 is 13 residues long. The CDR3, as DNA: TGTGCCAGTAGTATGAGGGGGACCGGGGAGCTGTTTTTT. It codes for CASSMRGTGELFF. Filled out from reference TRBV19 and TRBJ2-2, the complete variable domain reads DGGITQSPKYLFRKEGQNVTLSCEQNLNHDAMYWYRQDPGQGLRLIYYSQIVNDFQKGDIAEGYSVSREKKESFPLTVTSAQKNPTAFYLCASSMRGTGELFFGEGSRLTVL.

The CDR3 reads CASSSNSHRGLNEQYF. The CDR3, as DNA: TGTGCCAGCAGCTCAAATTCCCACAGGGGGTTGAACGAGCAGTACTTC. The rearrangement joins TRBV7-9 to TRBJ2-7, with 8 bases aligning to TRBD1. Unmatched junction bases numbered 13, after V lost 4 bases and J lost 5 bases. This CDR3 is 16 amino acids long. CDR1 is SEHNR, CDR2 FQNEAQ, per germline (reference sequence).

The chain employs TRBV7-8 and TRBJ1-5; D ambiguous. Germline CDR1 SGHVS, CDR2 FQNEAQ. The CDR3 is made up of 16 amino acids. The V end lost 1 base, the J end lost 0 bases, and 10 bases lay between the germline ends. This CDR3 reads CASSLEPGSSNQPQHF. The DNA for the CDR3 is TGTGCCAGCAGCTTAGAACCAGGTTCTAGCAATCAGCCCCAGCATTTT.

The V gene is TRBV19, the J gene TRBJ2-1, with a possible D match to TRBD2 (7 bases). The germline CDR1 and CDR2 sequences are LNHDA and SQIVND (reference sequence). Trimming took off 5 bases at V and 7 bases at J, with 18 bases between the two ends. This CDR3 is built from 15 residues. This CDR3 is CASSFLGGAGNEQFF. CDR3 sequence (DNA): TGTGCCAGTAGTTTCCTAGGGGGGGCAGGAAATGAGCAGTTCTTC.

The chain joins TRBV24-1 to TRBJ2-1, with TRBD2 identical over 9 bases. This CDR3 is built from 20 residues. After removal of 6 bases from V and 1 base from J, the junction contained 18 bases not matched to a gene. Germline CDR1 is KGHDR and CDR2 is SFDVKD. CDR3 protein: CATSRWASGNLGMSYNEQFF. Here the CDR3 DNA reads TGTGCCACCAGTCGATGGGCTAGCGGGAATCTCGGTATGTCCTACAATGAGCAGTTCTTC.

This clone appeared a few times. This sequence joins TRBV28 and TRBJ1-5; 8 bases are shared with TRBD1. The CDR3 has 13 amino acids. Germline CDR1 and CDR2: MDHEN and SYDVKM. Unmatched junction bases numbered 0, after V lost 6 bases and J lost 2 bases. The CDR3 reads CASRQGGNQPQHF. The CDR3, as DNA: TGTGCCAGCAGACAGGGGGGCAATCAGCCCCAGCATTTT.

The chain has TRBV11-1 and TRBJ2-2; TRBD2 matches at 7 bases. The V and J ends lost 5 bases and 2 bases, in that order; junction bases with no gene match: 8. Looked up from germline, CDR1 is SGHAT and CDR2 is FQDESV (reference sequence). CDR3 length: 16 amino acids. The CDR3, as DNA: TGTGCCAGCAGCCCTACTTGGGACTATAACACCGGGGAGCTGTTTTTT. Encoded protein: CASSPTWDYNTGELFF.

The sample holds a few counts of this clone. CDR3 loop: CASSQGSYEQYF. The CDR3 nucleotides are TGTGCCAGCAGTCAGGGGAGCTACGAGCAGTACTTC. This chain joins TRBV11-2 and TRBJ2-7; TRBD1 might be the D (6 bases). Germline values: CDR1 SGHAT, CDR2 FQNNGV. V lost 6 bases, J lost 3 bases, and 9 bases lay in between. CDR3 length equals 12 residues.

J is TRBJ1-6 and V is TRBV9, with TRBD1 matching over 8 bases. The CDR3 runs 15 residues. CDR1 is SGDLS and CDR2 is YYNGEE in the germline V gene. J was trimmed by 7 bases and V by 4 bases; bases with no gene match: 7. The CDR3 loop reads CASSFDRGPNSPLHF. The CDR3 DNA follows: TGTGCCAGCAGCTTTGACAGGGGCCCGAATTCACCCCTCCACTTT.

This chain links TRBV6-5 with TRBJ1-2; the D gene is possibly TRBD1 (6 bases). CDR3 length: 15 residues. V dropped 2 bases and J dropped 0 bases, with 10 bases sitting between them. Germline CDR1 MNHEY, CDR2 SVGAGI. CDR3 loop: CASSYRTDSNYGYTF. The DNA for the CDR3 is TGTGCCAGCAGTTACCGGACAGACTCTAACTATGGCTACACCTTC.

This CDR3 is CASSPTGGSNQPQHF. CDR3 sequence (DNA): TGTGCCAGTAGTCCCACGGGGGGCAGCAATCAGCCCCAGCATTTT. The rearrangement links TRBV19 to TRBJ1-5; D is perhaps TRBD1 (6 bases). Germline V gives CDR1 LNHDA, CDR2 SQIVND (reference sequence). CDR3 size: 15 residues. V lost 5 bases and J lost 1, with 12 bases in between.

CDR3 loop: CASSILGTSGSTDTQYF. The CDR3 coding sequence is TGTGCCAGTAGTATATTGGGGACTAGCGGATCCACAGATACGCAGTATTTT. The chain is built from TRBV19 and TRBJ2-3; 11 bases are shared with TRBD2. CDR1 LNHDA and CDR2 SQIVND come from the germline V gene (reference sequence). J lost 2 bases, V lost 2 bases, and 6 bases had no gene match. The length of the CDR3 is 17 residues.

The sample holds one count of this clone. This sequence joins TRBV7-2 and TRBJ1-1, with a weak D call TRBD1 (5 bases). The V and J ends lost 7 bases and 4 bases respectively, with 16 bases between them. The CDR3 is 14 residues long. Germline loops: CDR1 SGHTA, CDR2 FQGNSA. CDR3 amino acids: CASTRGGVGTEAFF. The CDR3 DNA sequence: TGTGCCAGCACCCGTGGGGGGGTGGGCACTGAAGCTTTCTTT.

The chain joins TRBV5-5 to TRBJ1-3, with 7 bases identical to TRBD1. The V gene's germline CDR1 is SGHKS and CDR2 YYEKEE (reference sequence). Trimming cost V 4 bases and J 4 bases; bases outside gene matches: 11. CDR3 length: 16 amino acids. CDR3 residues: CASSAKWQGGGNTIYF. Written as DNA, the CDR3 is TGTGCCAGCAGCGCCAAGTGGCAGGGGGGCGGAAACACCATATATTTT.

Turning to this clone: Other nucleotide sequences in the sample specify the same CDR3. The genes are TRBV6-5 and TRBJ1-6; a possible D gene is TRBD1 (6 bases). V was pared by 2 bases and J by 10 bases, with 9 bases between. The CDR3 consists of 13 residues. Per germline, CDR1 MNHEY and CDR2 SVGAGI. The CDR3 is CASSYLGQSPLHF. In nucleotides, the CDR3 is TGTGCCAGCAGTTACCTCGGACAGTCACCCCTCCACTTT.

The chain links TRBV6-6 to TRBJ2-7; 9 nucleotides line up with TRBD2. The CDR3 extends over 15 amino acids. The junction had 7 bases not matched to a gene; V was cut back by 2 bases and J by 5 bases. Germline V gene lookup returns CDR1 MNHNY and CDR2 SVGAGI (reference sequence). Here the CDR3 reads CASSYLSGRGDEQYF. Written as DNA, the CDR3 is TGTGCCAGCAGTTACCTTAGCGGGAGAGGAGACGAGCAGTACTTC.

The gene calls are TRBV6-1 and TRBJ2-7; D may be TRBD1 (5 bases). CDR1 and CDR2 (germline): MNHNS, SASEGT. With 0 bases removed from V and 4 bases from J, the gap between germline ends came to 13 bases. The CDR3 covers 15 residues. The CDR3 DNA reads TGTGCCAGCAGTGAAGCATCCAGGGCGACGTACGAGCAGTACTTC. It translates to CASSEASRATYEQYF.